This TCR beta chain was identified during a study of cytomegalovirus exposure and HLA in healthy donors. The PCR used 60 Vbeta and 13 Jbeta primers. Libraries were prepared by immunoSEQ multiplex PCR; TCRdb keeps only in-frame clonotypes and omits some of them. The data show about 110,000 clones, approximately 76% seen once. This clone was detected a few times. CDR3 length: 14 residues. The germline gives CDR1 MNHNS, CDR2 SASEGT. Trimming removed 4 bases from V and 2 bases from J, with 9 bases in between. This chain connects TRBV6-1 to TRBJ1-5; D not certain. The material sequenced was PBMCs. The sequence was collected from a woman between 50 and 59 years old in good health and CMV-seropositive. CDR3 in DNA: TGTGCCAGCAGTGCGGGTGAGGGCAATCAGCCCCAGCATTTT. Translation: CASSAGEGNQPQHF.